Presented here are 2 T cell receptor beta chains from one specimen sequenced in a study of vaccination effects on CD4 cells after COVID-19. No antigen has been assigned to these receptors. At the end of 10 days of culture, CD4+ T cells were isolated. PCR-confirmed SARS-CoV-2 infection occurred in the person between March and December 2020. Two doses of BNT162b2 or mRNA-1273 vaccine were administered to participants. TCRdb's copy holds only in-frame clones and misses some; the assay was immunoSEQ multiplex PCR. The sample carries fewer than 55,000 clones, 76% recorded once. The material sequenced was CD4+ T cells from PBMCs cultured without peptide, taken after COVID-19 vaccination. All receptors come from a human donor who had a prior SARS-CoV-2 infection.

The chain links TRBV6-4 to TRBJ1-5; D is uncertain. The CDR3 consists of 14 residues. Trimming left V 0 bases short and J 6 bases short, with 9 bases between. Germline V gene lookup returns CDR1 MRHNA and CDR2 SNTAGT. CDR3 sequence reads: CASSDSRGSQPQHF. DNA for the CDR3: TGTGCCAGCAGTGACTCGAGAGGTTCTCAGCCCCAGCATTTT.

V and J are TRBV7-3 and TRBJ2-3, with D possibly being TRBD2 (6 bases). V was pared by 6 bases and J by 4 bases, with 8 bases between. This CDR3 has 12 amino acids. CDR1 is SGHTA and CDR2 is FQGTGA in the germline V gene. The chain's CDR3 is CASSSGADTQYF. DNA for the CDR3: TGTGCCAGCAGTTCGGGGGCAGATACGCAGTATTTT. The variable domain in full, with the rest retrieved from reference TRBV7-3 and TRBJ2-3, is GAGVSQTPSNKVTEKGKYVELRCDPISGHTALYWYRQSLGQGPEFLIYFQGTGAADDSGLPNDRFFAVRPEGSVSTLKIQRTERGDSAVYLCASSSGADTQYFGPGTRLTVL.